These 28 T cell receptor beta chains were sequenced from one sample in a study of cytomegalovirus exposure and HLA in healthy donors. The primer mix had 60 Vbeta and 13 Jbeta primers. The repertoire was sequenced with immunoSEQ multiplex PCR; TCRdb's copy has only in-frame clones and lacks some. The sample records approximately 150,000 clones, around 77% being singletons. What was sequenced was PBMCs. These TCRs come from a woman aged 60-70 years in good health and CMV-seronegative.

CDR3 in amino acids: CAWSVGGFGANVLTF. The CDR3 DNA reads as TGTGCCTGGAGTGTGGGGGGATTTGGGGCCAACGTCCTGACTTTC. The J gene is TRBJ2-6, the V gene TRBV30; D is perhaps TRBD2 (6 bases). The CDR3 is 15 amino acids. Germline CDR1 GTSNPN, CDR2 SVGIG (reference sequence). V lost 0 bases and J lost 3, with 9 bases in between.

The V gene is TRBV5-1, the J gene TRBJ1-1; a weak D match, TRBD1 (5 bases). CDR1 and CDR2 from the germline V gene are SGHRS and YFSETQ. The CDR3 is 16 amino acids. Between the trimmed V and J ends, which lost 1 base and 3 bases, there was a span of 16 bases. CDR3 DNA: TGCGCCAGCAGCTTGTACGGGGGTTTAGCTGACACTGAAGCTTTCTTT. Translating gives CASSLYGGLADTEAFF.

The chain employs TRBV4-1 and TRBJ2-7; 7 nucleotides align to TRBD2. Germline trimming cut 4 bases from V and 1 base from J; bases unmatched to any gene: 7. From germline, CDR1 is MGHRA and CDR2 YSYEKL. This CDR3 contains 15 residues. In DNA form, the CDR3 reads TGCGCCAGCAGCCCGGGGAGGGCGAAATCCTACGAGCAGTACTTC. Translating gives CASSPGRAKSYEQYF.

The chain joins TRBV6-1 to TRBJ1-5; the match to TRBD1 covers 10 bases. Germline CDR1 MNHNS, CDR2 SASEGT. J was trimmed by 7 bases and V by 6 bases; bases with no gene match: 6. This CDR3 contains 14 residues. CDR3 nucleotides: TGTGCCAGCAGCCGCGGACAGGGGGGACAGCCCCAGCATTTT. This sequence encodes CASSRGQGGQPQHF.

V usage is TRBV7-3 and J usage is TRBJ1-1, with D possibly being TRBD1 (6 bases). V was clipped by 5 bases and J by 2 bases, with 9 bases between them. Germline assignment: CDR1 SGHTA and CDR2 FQGTGA. This CDR3 region has 13 residues. The CDR3 sequence is CASSLQGNTEAFF. CDR3 coding DNA: TGTGCCAGCAGCCTACAGGGTAACACTGAAGCTTTCTTT.

This clone was counted once. The CDR3 loop reads CASSSGTSGRETQYF. Here the CDR3 DNA reads TGCGCCAGCAGCTCCGGGACTAGCGGGAGAGAGACCCAGTACTTC. This chain connects TRBV5-1 to TRBJ2-5, with 14 bases matching TRBD2. J was trimmed by 4 bases and V by 3 bases; bases with no gene match: 2. Germline CDR1 SGHRS, CDR2 YFSETQ. The CDR3 contains 15 residues.

This clone is a singleton in its sample. The chain is built from TRBV14 and TRBJ2-5; 9 bases line up with TRBD1. The CDR3 runs 15 residues. The trim removed 5 bases at V and 5 bases at J, leaving 9 bases unmatched. The V gene's germline CDR1 is SGHDN and CDR2 FVKESK. The CDR3 DNA reads TGTGCCAGCAGCGGGGGGGACAGGGTCGAGGAGACCCAGTACTTC. Protein: CASSGGDRVEETQYF.

This chain connects TRBV4-2 to TRBJ2-2; 12 bases align to TRBD2. Germline assignment: CDR1 LGHNA and CDR2 YNFKEQ. The length of the CDR3 is 17 residues. J lost 5 bases, V lost 2 bases, and 6 bases had no gene match. The CDR3: CASSQLLAGGLTGELFF. The CDR3 DNA sequence: TGTGCCAGCAGCCAACTACTAGCGGGAGGATTGACCGGGGAGCTGTTTTTT.

V is TRBV6-1 and J is TRBJ1-5; D perhaps matches TRBD1 (6 bases). The ends were cut back, 6 bases at V and 3 bases at J, with 15 bases in the middle. Per the germline V gene, CDR1 is MNHNS and CDR2 is SASEGT. The CDR3 is 15 residues long. In nucleotides, the CDR3 is TGTGCCAGCAGGCCTCCGGGACACAACAATCAGCCCCAGCATTTT. Residues: CASRPPGHNNQPQHF.

This clone appeared a single time. The chain carries TRBV9 and TRBJ2-3; perhaps TRBD1 as D (6 bases). Trimming shortened V by 2 bases and J by 4 bases, and 23 bases separated the two germline ends. The CDR3 contains 18 residues. Germline V CDR1 and CDR2: SGDLS, YYNGEE. CDR3 amino acids: CASSVSLTGGGPSDTQYF. The CDR3, as DNA: TGTGCCAGCAGCGTGTCTCTGACTGGGGGCGGTCCCTCAGATACGCAGTATTTT. Complete variable domain (other parts from reference TRBV9 and TRBJ2-3): DSGVTQTPKHLITATGQRVTLRCSPRSGDLSVYWYQQSLDQGLQFLIQYYNGEERAKGNILERFSAQQFPDLHSELNLSSLELGDSALYFCASSVSLTGGGPSDTQYFGPGTRLTVL.

The chain has TRBV6-1 and TRBJ1-1; unclear D gene. This CDR3 comprises 10 residues. The germline V gene has CDR1 MNHNS and CDR2 SASEGT. V lost 8 bases and J lost 8, with 9 bases in between. The CDR3 sequence is CASARAEAFF. In DNA form, the CDR3 reads TGTGCCAGCGCGCGGGCGGAAGCTTTCTTT.

This sequence joins TRBV28 and TRBJ1-2; no reliable D call. CDR1 is MDHEN and CDR2 is SYDVKM in the germline V gene. The CDR3 is made up of 17 amino acids. Deletions cut 2 bases from V and 2 bases from J, with 18 bases between. Written as DNA, the CDR3 is TGTGCCAGCAGTTTACCACCGGTTTCGGGAAGCAACTATGGCTACACCTTC. Protein product: CASSLPPVSGSNYGYTF.

J is TRBJ1-1 and V is TRBV28, with TRBD1 as a possible D gene (5 bases). Germline V gene data show CDR1 as MDHEN and CDR2 as SYDVKM. This CDR3 spans 15 amino acids. Trimming took 6 bases from V and 5 from J, leaving 19 bases between them. The CDR3 here is CASSYQIGARTEAFF. CDR3 in DNA: TGTGCCAGCAGCTACCAAATAGGGGCGCGGACTGAAGCTTTCTTT. Variable domain in full (rest from reference TRBV28 and TRBJ1-1): DVKVTQSSRYLVKRTGEKVFLECVQDMDHENMFWYRQDPGLGLRLIYFSYDVKMKEKGDIPEGYSVSREKKERFSLILESASTNQTSMYLCASSYQIGARTEAFFGQGTRLTVV.

CDR3 sequence (DNA): TGCGCCAGCAGCTTGTCAGGGGGTGTCCCTGAAGCTTTCTTT. It codes for CASSLSGGVPEAFF. The rearrangement links TRBV5-1 to TRBJ1-1; 7 nucleotides match TRBD1. The CDR3 has 14 residues. Germline CDR1 SGHRS, CDR2 YFSETQ. The J segment lost 6 bases and the V segment lost 1 base, leaving 6 bases of the junction unmatched.

In this sample, this clone turned up a few times. The DNA for the CDR3 is TGTGCCAGCAGTCGGGGGGATGGGGGGCCGCCAGATACGCAGTATTTT. Translating gives CASSRGDGGPPDTQYF. This chain connects TRBV28 to TRBJ2-3, with D perhaps matching TRBD2 (7 bases). Trimming pared 5 bases from V and 4 bases from J, leaving 19 bases between. Germline values: CDR1 MDHEN, CDR2 SYDVKM. The CDR3 length is 16 residues.

The chain couples TRBV5-1 to TRBJ1-2; D is perhaps TRBD1 (6 bases). The length of the CDR3 is 15 residues. The germline V gene has CDR1 SGHRS and CDR2 YFSETQ. The V end lost 2 bases, the J end lost 2 bases, and 13 bases lay between the germline ends. CDR3 DNA: TGCGCCAGCAGCTTAGGGGGACGGCGGAACTATGGCTACACCTTC. As protein: CASSLGGRRNYGYTF.

The chain combines TRBV5-4 with TRBJ2-5, with 9 bases lining up with TRBD2. The J call is in doubt because the DNA end fits TRBJ2-7 better. There are 13 residues in the CDR3. Germline values: CDR1 SGHNT, CDR2 YYREEE (reference sequence). CDR3 bases: TGTGCCAGCAGCCTAGCGGGATCGTACGAGCAGTACTTC. Translation gives CASSLAGSYEQYF.

The rearrangement links TRBV30 to TRBJ1-1; D remains ambiguous. V lost 1 base, J lost 10 bases, and 13 bases lay in between. The CDR3 is 12 residues long. Germline loops: CDR1 GTSNPN, CDR2 SVGIG (reference sequence). The chain's CDR3 is CAWSGRAGSAFF. CDR3 nucleotides: TGTGCCTGGAGTGGGAGGGCCGGCTCAGCTTTCTTT.

CDR3 in amino acids: CASSFSRDSNSPLHF. CDR3 in DNA: TGTGCCAGCAGCTTTAGCCGGGATTCCAATTCACCCCTCCACTTT. The chain carries TRBV5-4 and TRBJ1-6; the D is unclear. This CDR3 spans 15 amino acids. Germline V gene lookup returns CDR1 SGHNT and CDR2 YYREEE (reference sequence). V was cut by 2 bases and J by 7 bases, with 13 bases left in between.

The J gene is TRBJ1-1, the V gene TRBV5-1; a possible D gene is TRBD1 (6 bases). CDR3 length equals 15 residues. Germline CDR1 SGHRS, CDR2 YFSETQ. Trimming took off 0 bases at V and 3 bases at J, with 12 bases between the two ends. As DNA, the CDR3 is TGCGCCAGCAGCTTGGATGGCAGGGGAGACACTGAAGCTTTCTTT. This gives the protein CASSLDGRGDTEAFF.

V gene TRBV18 combines with J gene TRBJ1-2; D perhaps matches TRBD1 (6 bases). Trimming shortened V by 3 bases and J by 5 bases, and 10 bases separated the two germline ends. CDR3 length: 13 amino acids. Germline V gene sequence: CDR1 KGHSH, CDR2 LQKENI. The CDR3 nucleotides are TGTGCCAGCTCACCGCCACAGGGTTATGGCTACACCTTC. The encoded protein is CASSPPQGYGYTF.

The chain employs TRBV19 and TRBJ1-5; perhaps TRBD1 as D (5 bases). The V gene's germline CDR1 is LNHDA and CDR2 SQIVND (reference sequence). With 3 bases removed from V and 4 bases from J, the gap between germline ends came to 10 bases. The CDR3 extends over 14 amino acids. CDR3: CASSIRGGNQPQHF. CDR3 coding DNA: TGTGCCAGTAGTATCCGGGGGGGGAATCAGCCCCAGCATTTT.

The table lists this clone with a few counts. V gene TRBV28 combines with J gene TRBJ2-2, with 11 nucleotides matching TRBD2. Trimming removed 5 bases from V and 3 bases from J; junction bases left unmatched: 8. CDR3 size: 17 residues. CDR1 MDHEN and CDR2 SYDVKM come from the germline V gene. CDR3 in amino acids: CASSPPVAGGYTGELFF. CDR3 nucleotide sequence: TGTGCCAGCAGTCCGCCGGTAGCGGGGGGGTACACCGGGGAGCTGTTTTTT.

V usage is TRBV6-6 and J usage is TRBJ2-1; TRBD2 aligns across 7 bases. Germline V gene data show CDR1 as MNHNY and CDR2 as SVGAGI (reference sequence). The V gene end was trimmed by 5 bases and the J gene end by 1 base; junction bases not matched to a gene: 5. This CDR3 is built from 15 residues. The CDR3 protein is CASSPGGPSYNEQFF. The CDR3 nucleotides read TGTGCCAGCAGTCCGGGAGGTCCATCCTACAATGAGCAGTTCTTC.

V usage is TRBV5-1 and J usage is TRBJ1-6; 7 bases fit TRBD1. Germline V CDR1 and CDR2: SGHRS, YFSETQ. The CDR3 runs to 16 residues. The J segment lost 6 bases and the V segment lost 2 bases, leaving 8 bases of the junction unmatched. CDR3 nucleotides: TGCGCCAGCAGCTTTAGACCGGGACAGAGTAATTCACCCCTCCACTTT. This translates into CASSFRPGQSNSPLHF.

This clone was counted a few times. J is TRBJ2-2 and V is TRBV19, with 8 bases matching TRBD2. Trimming cost V 8 bases and J 0 bases; bases outside gene matches: 5. The CDR3 runs 15 residues. CDR1 is LNHDA and CDR2 is SQIVND in the germline V gene (reference sequence). The CDR3, as DNA: TGTGCCAGTGACTACGGGAGGGCGAACACCGGGGAGCTGTTTTTT. This translates into CASDYGRANTGELFF.

The chain joins TRBV5-5 to TRBJ2-1, with 9 bases that match TRBD1. After removal of 3 bases from V and 3 bases from J, the junction contained 7 bases not matched to a gene. Germline values: CDR1 SGHKS, CDR2 YYEKEE (reference sequence). The CDR3 sequence is 16 residues long. CDR3 bases: TGTGCCAGCAGCTCCTTGGGACAGGGACTCTACAATGAGCAGTTCTTC. Translated: CASSSLGQGLYNEQFF.

The chain has TRBV19 and TRBJ2-2, with D maybe TRBD2 (7 bases). The V end lost 9 bases, the J end lost 4 bases, and 18 bases lay between the germline ends. The CDR3 covers 15 residues. Looked up from germline, CDR1 is LNHDA and CDR2 is SQIVND (reference sequence). The CDR3 region has the DNA TGTGCCAGCCACCGGGGGGCAGGGTCCACCGGGGAGCTGTTTTTT. It is translated as CASHRGAGSTGELFF. The complete variable domain, with remaining parts taken from reference TRBV19 and TRBJ2-2, reads DGGITQSPKYLFRKEGQNVTLSCEQNLNHDAMYWYRQDPGQGLRLIYYSQIVNDFQKGDIAEGYSVSREKKESFPLTVTSAQKNPTAFYLCASHRGAGSTGELFFGEGSRLTVL.